The present T cell receptor beta chain was sequenced within a study of T cells expressing NK-cell markers (dated by TCRdb to the early 2020s). Turning to the overall study: About eight donors provided sorted CD3+CD56+NKG2C+, CD3+CD56+NKG2C- and CD3+CD56-NKG2C+ T-cell subsets, whose TCR beta-chain repertoires were profiled. Seven of the eight sequenced donors were HCMV-seropositive and one was HCMV-seronegative. The eight sequenced donors were randomly selected healthy volunteers, three men and five women. The libraries were sequenced on Illumina HiSeq 2000/2500, MiSeq or NextSeq, producing 2 x 150 bp reads. The study at large found these results: Those dominant clonotypes were again the most abundant among CD3+CD56-NKG2C+ cells in four donors, at about 28.3-60.1%. It remained unclear whether the expanded NKG2C-expressing T cell clones were specific for HCMV antigens. For 6 or 7 donors, the dominant CD3+CD56+NKG2C+ clonotypes were among the top 10 CD8+ clonotypes and accounted for about 1.0-7.0% of CD8+ T cells.

With regard to this clonotype: Its antigen remains undetermined.

HCMV serostatus was determined by detecting HCMV-specific IgG in serum with a commercial ELISA kit. Peripheral blood mononuclear cells were isolated from blood by Ficoll density gradient centrifugation. Sequencing relied on an Illumina HiSeq 2000. 5'RACE template switching, by which a universal primer site and unique molecular identifiers were added, was used to make TCR beta cDNA libraries. cDNA synthesis was primed from the TCR beta constant segment, followed by two successive PCR amplification steps. For the original study's pipeline: MIGEC was used to demultiplex reads and group the reads by UMI, and MiTCR was used to assemble and quantify clonotypes. To remove erroneous sequences, TCR cDNA sequences were retained only when supported by two or more reads. The tcR package was used for downstream repertoire analysis, and clonotypes were matched between fractions using CDR3 nucleotide sequence together with V segment. VDJmatch was used to annotate antigen specificity against VDJdb, with one amino acid substitution allowed in CDR3. TCRdb reprocessed the reads and assigns one entry to each CDR3 protein sequence, leaving out DNA. For this entry, the V and J calls and clone size follow TCRdb and not the study's own pipeline. For this sample, the table gives under 500,000 distinct CDR3 sequences. The ten most abundant clones make up about 7.3% of the sample.

Sample: blood T cells: a sorted CD56 or NKG2C T cell subset, CD4+ or CD8+ T cells, or bulk PBMC T cells (not recorded which). The origin of this receptor is a woman aged 18 to 75 in good health.

For the CDR3, the sequence is CSAKGLAYEQYF. The rearrangement combines TRBV20-1 with TRBJ2-7; TCRdb gives TRBD2 as the D gene, but with no DNA this cannot be confirmed. CDR1 DFQATT and CDR2 SNEGSKA are derived from the germline V gene (reference sequence). There are 12 amino acids in the CDR3, from cysteine to phenylalanine inclusive. DNA for this receptor is not on file.